This is a list of T cell receptor beta chains from one sample in a study of blood T cell repertoires in COVID-19. Repertoires were generated with immunoSEQ multiplex PCR, while TCRdb's copy carries only in-frame clones and drops some. Of 150,000 or so clones in the sample, roughly 80% were seen once. Sequences were obtained from PBMCs or T cells enriched from blood (not recorded which). The receptors stem from a man in his fifties or sixties who had recovered from COVID-19. CDR3s include the opening cysteine and the closing phenylalanine or tryptophan. D genes are given only for firm matches. Rows may omit the clone size; those that give it use once, few, many or a size class.

>10|TRBJ2-1|TRBV28|.|.
TGTGCCAGCAGTCATAATGAGCAGTTCTTC
CASSHNEQFF
>13|TRBJ2-1|TRBV6-5|.|.
TGTGCCAGCACTTTGATCCCCCGGGATGAGCAGTTCTTC
CASTLIPRDEQFF
>16|TRBJ2-3|TRBV7-2|TRBD2|.
TGTGCCAGCAGCTTAAAACTAGCGGGGGGGTCTGATACGCAGTATTTT
CASSLKLAGGSDTQYF
>14|TRBJ2-2|TRBV3-1/TRBV3-2|.|.
TGTGCCAGCAAGAAGGAGGTAACAGCCGGGGAGCTGTTTTTT
CASKKEVTAGELFF
>19|TRBJ1-5|TRBV18|TRBD1|.
TGTGCCAGCTCACCACTTGGCCGGGGGACAGGGTATAGCAATCAGCCCCAGCATTTT
CASSPLGRGTGYSNQPQHF
>13|TRBJ2-7|TRBV28|.|.
TGTGCCAGCAGTCCCTACGGTAGGGGCGAGCAGTACTTC
CASSPYGRGEQYF
>11|TRBJ2-2|TRBV11-3|.|few
TGTGCCAGCCAGAACACCGGGGAGCTGTTTTTT
CASQNTGELFF
>16|TRBJ1-5|TRBV7-9|.|.
TGTGCCAGCAGCTCGACCAGGGCTGTGGGCAATCAGCCCCAGCATTTT
CASSSTRAVGNQPQHF
>13|TRBJ2-5|TRBV6-5|.|.
TGTGCCAGCACGCCCTCACTCTTTGCGACCCAGTACTTC
CASTPSLFATQYF
>13|TRBJ1-1|TRBV12-5|.|.
TGTGCTAGTGGTTTGTCGACACCGAGTGAAGCTTTCTTT
CASGLSTPSEAFF
>14|TRBJ1-5|TRBV19|.|.
TGTGCCAGTTCAGGAGGGGATAGCAATCAGCCCCAGCATTTT
CASSGGDSNQPQHF
>16|TRBJ2-2|TRBV4-1|TRBD2|.
TGCGCCAGCACCGCACCTAGCGGGAGTAACACCGGGGAGCTGTTTTTT
CASTAPSGSNTGELFF
>12|TRBJ2-7|TRBV23-1|.|.
TGCGCCAGCAGTCAAGAGGTAGACGAGCAGTACTTC
CASSQEVDEQYF
>14|TRBJ1-1|TRBV5-5|.|.
TGTGCCAGCAGCCCGGGACTGATGAACACTGAAGCTTTCTTT
CASSPGLMNTEAFF
>15|TRBJ1-2|TRBV5-1|.|.
TGCGCCAGCAGCTTGTCAGAGGGCGTCGGCTATGGCTACACCTTC
CASSLSEGVGYGYTF
>18|TRBJ2-5|TRBV5-1|TRBD2|once
TGCGCCAGCAGCGATTATCGACTAGCGGGAGGTGAGCGAGAGACCCAGTACTTC
CASSDYRLAGGERETQYF
>15|TRBJ2-4|TRBV2|.|.
TGTGCCAGCAGCCAAGACGGCGGGGAGAAAAACATTCAGTACTTC
CASSQDGGEKNIQYF
>15|TRBJ1-1|TRBV6-5|.|.
TGTGCCAGCAGTTACCCGGGACACCCAAACACTGAAGCTTTCTTT
CASSYPGHPNTEAFF
>14|TRBJ2-7|TRBV5-5|TRBD2|.
TGTGCCAGCAGTCTACTAGCGGGGGGGCAGGAGCAGTACTTC
CASSLLAGGQEQYF
>15|TRBJ1-5|TRBV19|.|.
TGTGCCAGTAAGGGGGTTGCGGGGGACAATCAGCCCCAGCATTTT
CASKGVAGDNQPQHF
>15|TRBJ1-5|TRBV19|.|few
TGTGCCAGTATGGGGCTGTCCGTGGGCAATCAGCCCCAGCATTTT
CASMGLSVGNQPQHF
>14|TRBJ2-3|TRBV6-4|.|once
TGTGCCAGCAGCGAAAGCGGACCCACAGATACGCAGTATTTT
CASSESGPTDTQYF
>12|TRBJ2-1|TRBV28|.|.
TGTGCCAGCACCGACCCGACAGTTGAGCAGTTCTTC
CASTDPTVEQFF